The T cell receptor beta chain under discussion was sequenced for a study of cytomegalovirus exposure and HLA in healthy donors. Study-wide results and caveats: In a later analysis, productive TCRs from donors in an Asian-associated ancestry cluster reportedly carried fewer N-insertions than the cohort mean. Later work showed greater clonal expansion in HLA-associated TCR beta chains than in equally common others.

The PCR employed 60 Vbeta primers together with 13 Jbeta primers. Original data processing: Later reanalysis found approximately 76 million unique TCR beta chains, around 10 million of them shared. The assay was immunoSEQ multiplex PCR, and TCRdb's table has in-frame clones only and misses some. V, J and clone size are taken as reported in that table, and D and trimming were inferred from the DNA itself. The sample lists some 170,000 clones; around 81% were seen once. With respect to this clone: Its antigen is as yet unknown.

Trimming took off 4 bases at V and 1 base at J, with 10 bases between the two ends. The length of the CDR3 is 14 residues. CDR1 SGHTA and CDR2 FQGNSA come from the germline V gene. The receptor was derived from a woman in her fifties or sixties in good health and CMV-seronegative. The sequencing sample was made of PBMCs. The chain employs TRBV7-2 and TRBJ1-1, with a possible D match to TRBD1 (6 bases). The CDR3 loop is CASSWGQRNTEAFF. The DNA for the CDR3 is TGTGCCAGCAGCTGGGGGCAGAGGAACACTGAAGCTTTCTTT.